The 18 T cell receptor beta chains below were found in one sample sequenced in a study of T cell responses to AZD1222 COVID-19 vaccine. The assay was immunoSEQ multiplex PCR, and TCRdb's table has in-frame clones only and misses some. The table lists about 100,000 clones, roughly 90% of them singletons. The sample consisted of peripheral blood, taken 28 days after the second AZD1222 dose. Receptor source: an adult who received the AZD1222 COVID-19 vaccine.

The gene calls are TRBV5-4 and TRBJ1-3; D is perhaps TRBD1 (5 bases). Trimming took 2 bases from V and 6 from J, leaving 12 bases between them. Germline-derived CDR1 and CDR2 are SGHNT and YYREEE (reference sequence). The CDR3 extends over 14 amino acids. The CDR3 loop reads CASSFRGGENTIYF. CDR3 DNA: TGTGCCAGCAGCTTTCGGGGAGGGGAAAACACCATATATTTT.

Remarks on this clone: One end of the junction fails to match germline, which may point to a read error. The rearrangement joins TRBV2 to TRBJ2-1; D unresolved. From germline, CDR1 is SNHLY and CDR2 FYNNEI. The CDR3 is 12 amino acids. For the CDR3, the DNA is TGTGCCAGCAGTGACTTAGGCCCAGCCCGTGTCTTC. It encodes CASSDLGPARVF.

V is TRBV28 and J is TRBJ2-1; TRBD2 matches 9 bases. This CDR3 has 13 amino acids. J was trimmed by 8 bases and V by 6 bases; bases with no gene match: 5. CDR1 MDHEN and CDR2 SYDVKM come from the germline V gene. This CDR3 is CASRGTSSYEQFF. The DNA of the CDR3 is TGTGCCAGCAGGGGGACTAGCAGCTATGAGCAGTTCTTC.

The rearrangement joins TRBV5-1 to TRBJ2-4; 7 bases fit TRBD1. Germline CDR1 reads SGHRS; CDR2 reads YFSETQ. This CDR3 has 15 amino acids. Trimming at V came to 5 bases and at J to 2 bases, leaving 7 bases not matched to a gene. CDR3 region: CASSWDSLSKNIQYF. The CDR3 DNA follows: TGCGCCAGCAGTTGGGACAGCCTATCCAAAAACATTCAGTACTTC.

The rearrangement joins TRBV27 to TRBJ2-2, with D unclear. Trimming cost V 4 bases and J 2 bases, with 14 bases left between them. CDR1 MNHEY and CDR2 SMNVEV come from the germline V gene (reference sequence). The CDR3 sequence is 16 residues long. The CDR3 loop is CASSSRTGKNTGELFF. CDR3 bases: TGTGCCAGCAGTTCAAGGACCGGAAAAAACACCGGGGAGCTGTTTTTT.

This clone was found a few times. This chain uses TRBV7-9 with TRBJ2-7; D remains ambiguous. The germline gives CDR1 SEHNR, CDR2 FQNEAQ (reference sequence). The CDR3 covers 16 residues. The ends were cut back, 5 bases at V and 6 bases at J, with 23 bases in the middle. CDR3 loop: CASSQGALIDRREQYF. As DNA, the CDR3 is TGTGCCAGCAGCCAAGGAGCGTTGATAGATAGGCGCGAGCAGTACTTC.

The gene calls are TRBV27 and TRBJ2-7; D call uncertain. Trimming took 8 bases from V and 0 from J, leaving 11 bases between them. The CDR3 totals 13 residues. The germline gives CDR1 MNHEY, CDR2 SMNVEV (reference sequence). The chain's CDR3 is CASSDIDSYEQYF. CDR3 nucleotides: TGTGCCAGCTCCGACATAGACTCCTACGAGCAGTACTTC.

The rearrangement uses TRBV15 and TRBJ2-3; no definite D call. Trimming removed 1 base at V and 0 bases at J, with 5 bases between. The CDR3 length is 14 residues. CDR1 LNHNV and CDR2 YYDKDF come from the germline V gene (reference sequence). CDR3: CATSRGASTDTQYF. In DNA form, the CDR3 reads TGTGCCACCAGCAGAGGGGCTAGCACAGATACGCAGTATTTT.

This chain joins TRBV19 and TRBJ2-5; no firm D call. The germline gives CDR1 LNHDA, CDR2 SQIVND (reference sequence). The CDR3 length is 11 residues. Trimming stripped 10 bases from V and 5 bases from J, with 11 bases between. CDR3 bases: TGTGCCACCAGTACCACCGAGACCCAGTACTTC. This encodes CATSTTETQYF. Drawing the rest from reference TRBV19 and TRBJ2-5, the complete variable domain is DGGITQSPKYLFRKEGQNVTLSCEQNLNHDAMYWYRQDPGQGLRLIYYSQIVNDFQKGDIAEGYSVSREKKESFPLTVTSAQKNPTAFYLCATSTTETQYFGPGTRLLVL.

A remark on this clone: Within the sample, other DNA sequences also encode this same CDR3. The V and J genes are TRBV2 and TRBJ2-7; D unresolved. CDR1 SNHLY and CDR2 FYNNEI come from the germline V gene. With 0 bases removed from V and 3 bases from J, the gap between germline ends came to 9 bases. CDR3 length: 14 residues. The DNA for the CDR3 is TGTGCCAGCAGTGAAGCACACAGAGGCTACGAGCAGTACTTC. It yields the protein CASSEAHRGYEQYF.

The chain couples TRBV11-3 to TRBJ1-2, with D possibly TRBD1 on 5 matching bases. The CDR3 is 13 amino acids. V lost 5 bases, J lost 4 bases, and 11 bases lay in between. The V gene's germline CDR1 is SGHNT and CDR2 YENEEA. CDR3 sequence: CASSIQGGYGYTF. The DNA for the CDR3 is TGTGCCAGCAGCATTCAGGGTGGCTATGGCTACACCTTC.

The chain links TRBV19 to TRBJ2-1; D perhaps matches TRBD2 (5 bases). V lost 5 bases to trimming and J lost 6 bases, with 11 bases between them. The CDR3 is made up of 13 amino acids. Germline CDR1 reads LNHDA; CDR2 reads SQIVND (reference sequence). This chain's CDR3 is CASSPLGGNEQFF. The CDR3 DNA sequence: TGTGCCAGTAGTCCCCTTGGAGGCAATGAGCAGTTCTTC.

This chain uses TRBV2 with TRBJ2-7; the D is unclear. The V gene lost 6 bases and the J gene lost 2 bases, with 11 bases spanning the gap. This CDR3 comprises 13 residues. Germline CDR1 SNHLY, CDR2 FYNNEI. The CDR3 is CASRAGRTYEQYF. CDR3 sequence (DNA): TGTGCCAGCAGAGCCGGCCGGACCTACGAGCAGTACTTC.

The rearrangement uses TRBV2 and TRBJ1-5; 7 nucleotides match TRBD1. This CDR3 has 13 amino acids. In germline, CDR1 is SNHLY, CDR2 FYNNEI. The V and J ends lost 9 bases and 6 bases, in that order; junction bases with no gene match: 8. CDR3 in DNA: TGTGCCAGTTACTGGGACAGAACTCAGCCCCAGCATTTT. Its protein product is CASYWDRTQPQHF.

The chain has TRBV3-1 (or the pseudogene TRBV3-2) and TRBJ1-3, with no clear D. Deletions cut 6 bases from V and 0 bases from J, with 9 bases between. This CDR3 has 14 residues. CDR1 LGHDT and CDR2 YNNKEL come from the germline V gene (reference sequence). CDR3 DNA: TGTGCCAGCAGGCTGGGTTCCTCTGGAAACACCATATATTTT. Translation: CASRLGSSGNTIYF.

The genes are TRBV21-1 and TRBJ2-7; the D segment call TRBD2 is taken from the table without a DNA check. TRBV21-1 is an annotated pseudogene. The CDR3 is made up of 17 amino acids. The CDR3 bases are TGTGCCAGCAGCAAAGGAGCCCCTCTAGCGGGAACTAACGAGCAGTACTTC. Translated: CASSKGAPLAGTNEQYF.

V is TRBV24-1 and J is TRBJ1-2; TRBD1 agrees at 12 bases. From germline, CDR1 is KGHDR and CDR2 SFDVKD. The CDR3 covers 16 residues. V was pared by 3 bases and J by 9 bases, with 10 bases of the junction left unmatched. The CDR3 sequence: CATSDKGQGARVSYTF. CDR3 DNA sequence: TGTGCCACCAGTGATAAGGGACAGGGGGCGAGGGTAAGCTACACCTTC.

The chain has TRBV5-1 and TRBJ2-5; TRBD1 aligns across 8 bases. Trimming removed 7 bases from V and 5 bases from J; junction bases left unmatched: 13. This CDR3 is 15 amino acids long. The germline CDR1 and CDR2 sequences are SGHRS and YFSETQ. The CDR3: CASAPQGARSETQYF. The CDR3 DNA reads as TGCGCCAGCGCCCCTCAGGGGGCGAGGAGTGAGACCCAGTACTTC.